This T cell receptor (beta chain) stems from a study of graft-versus-host responses after intestinal transplantation. The germline V and J ends were trimmed by 3 bases and 0 bases, with 4 bases remaining between them. The CDR3 extends over 13 amino acids. Germline CDR1 and CDR2: KGHSH and LQKENI. Method: immunoSEQ multiplex PCR; TCRdb's copy keeps in-frame clones and lacks some. The sample carries some 8,700 clones, over 25% recorded once. Material: alloreactive CD4+ T cells from a mixed lymphocyte reaction culture, obtained before intestinal transplant. As to subset: CFSE-low proliferating T cells sorted from approximately 6-day pre-transplant mixed lymphocyte reaction (GvH or HvG direction). This receptor was taken from a human patient who received an intestinal transplant. The V call is TRBV18, the J call TRBJ2-3; no clear D. CDR3 sequence (DNA): TGTGCCAGCTCACCTCAGAGCACAGATACGCAGTATTTT. Its translation is CASSPQSTDTQYF.